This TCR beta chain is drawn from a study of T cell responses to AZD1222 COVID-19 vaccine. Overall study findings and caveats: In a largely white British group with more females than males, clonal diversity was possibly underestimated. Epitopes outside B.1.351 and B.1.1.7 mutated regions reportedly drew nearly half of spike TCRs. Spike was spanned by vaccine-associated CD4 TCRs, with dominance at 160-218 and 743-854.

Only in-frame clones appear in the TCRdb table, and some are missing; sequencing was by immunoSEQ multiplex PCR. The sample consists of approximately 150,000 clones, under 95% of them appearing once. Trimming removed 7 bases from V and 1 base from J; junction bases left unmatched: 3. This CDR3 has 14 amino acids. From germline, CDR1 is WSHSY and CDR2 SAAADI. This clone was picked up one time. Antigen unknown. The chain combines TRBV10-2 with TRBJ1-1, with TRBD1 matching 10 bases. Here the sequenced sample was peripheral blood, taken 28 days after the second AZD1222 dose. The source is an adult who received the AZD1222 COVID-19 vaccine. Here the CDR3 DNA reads TGCGCCAGCACGGGACAGGGGCCGAACACTGAAGCTTTCTTT. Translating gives CASTGQGPNTEAFF.